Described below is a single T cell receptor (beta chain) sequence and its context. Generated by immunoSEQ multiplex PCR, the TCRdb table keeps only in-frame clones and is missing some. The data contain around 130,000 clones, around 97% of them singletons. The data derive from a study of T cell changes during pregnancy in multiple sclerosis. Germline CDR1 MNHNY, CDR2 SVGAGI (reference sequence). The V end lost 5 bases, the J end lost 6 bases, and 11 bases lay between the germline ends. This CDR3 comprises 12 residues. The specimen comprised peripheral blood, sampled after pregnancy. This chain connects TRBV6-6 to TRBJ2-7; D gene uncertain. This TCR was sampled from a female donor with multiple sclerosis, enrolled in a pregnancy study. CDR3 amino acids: CASSPHSFEQYF. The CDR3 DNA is TGTGCCAGCAGTCCGCATAGTTTCGAGCAGTACTTC.